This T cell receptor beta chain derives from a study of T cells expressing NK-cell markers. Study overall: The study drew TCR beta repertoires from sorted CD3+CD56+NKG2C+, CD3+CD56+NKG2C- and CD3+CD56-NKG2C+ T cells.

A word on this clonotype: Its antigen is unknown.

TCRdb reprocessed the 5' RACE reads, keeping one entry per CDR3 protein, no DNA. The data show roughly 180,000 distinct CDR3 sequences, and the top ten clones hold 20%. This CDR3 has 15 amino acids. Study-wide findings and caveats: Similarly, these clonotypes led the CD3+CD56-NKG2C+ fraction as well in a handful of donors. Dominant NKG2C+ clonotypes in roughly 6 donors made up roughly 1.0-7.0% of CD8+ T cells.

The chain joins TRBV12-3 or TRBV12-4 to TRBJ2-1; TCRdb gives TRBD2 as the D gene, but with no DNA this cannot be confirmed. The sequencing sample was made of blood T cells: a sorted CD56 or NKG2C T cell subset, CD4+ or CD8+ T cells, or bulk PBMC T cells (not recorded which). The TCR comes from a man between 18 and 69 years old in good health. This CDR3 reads CASSLERGGEDEQFF.